These 5 T cell receptor beta chains were sequenced from one sample in a study of identical twins. TCRdb re-called the 5' RACE reads with MiXCR, one entry per CDR3 protein. The sample has under 900,000 distinct CDR3 sequences; roughly 18% are singletons. The sample was also linked to a second study, of T cells expressing NK-cell markers.

The sequenced material came from PBMCs. Receptors were obtained from a woman aged 18-29 years in good health.

This clonotype came up a few times. J is TRBJ2-5 and V is TRBV5-1; D may match TRBD1 or TRBD2 (5 bases each). CDR3 length equals 13 residues. From germline, CDR1 is SGHRS and CDR2 YFSETQ. V was cut by 4 bases and J by 9 bases, with 16 bases left in between. CDR3 sequence (DNA): TGCGCCAGCAGCCCGAATGGGGACGGGGCCCAGTACTTC. Amino acid sequence: CASSPNGDGAQYF.

This clonotype has a handful of counts. The chain carries TRBV12-3 or TRBV12-4 and TRBJ1-2; 8 nucleotides agree with TRBD1. V gave up 10 bases and J gave up 6 bases; unmatched junction bases: 13. This CDR3 spans 14 amino acids. The chain's CDR3 is CATGGQGAVHGYTF. The CDR3 bases are TGTGCCACAGGAGGGCAGGGGGCGGTGCATGGCTACACCTTC.

The CDR3: CASSLGSGGAADTQYF. The CDR3 DNA is TGTGCCAGCAGCTTGGGTAGCGGGGGGGCCGCAGATACGCAGTATTTT. V usage is TRBV5-8 and J usage is TRBJ2-3, with TRBD2 identical over 11 bases. Per the germline V gene, CDR1 is SGHTS and CDR2 is YDEGEE. V lost 0 bases, J lost 4 bases, and 4 bases stayed unmatched. There are 16 residues in the CDR3. Drawing the rest from reference TRBV5-8 and TRBJ2-3, the complete variable domain is EAGVTQSPTHLIKTRGQQATLRCSPISGHTSVYWYQQALGLGLQFLLWYDEGEERNRGNFPPRFSGRQFPNYSSELNVNALELEDSALYLCASSLGSGGAADTQYFGPGTRLTVL.

This clonotype was counted only a few times. The V and J genes are TRBV7-9 and TRBJ1-3; TRBD1 is a possible D gene (5 bases). This CDR3 is 15 amino acids long. Between the trimmed V and J ends, which lost 5 bases and 0 bases, there was a span of 11 bases. The germline CDR1 and CDR2 sequences are SEHNR and FQNEAQ (reference sequence). In nucleotides, the CDR3 is TGTGCCAGCAGCCCGACAGCCAGCTCTGGAAACACCATATATTTT. It codes for CASSPTASSGNTIYF.

There are a few counts of this clonotype. The chain is built from TRBV5-1 and TRBJ1-1; D gene unclear. V was clipped by 5 bases and J by 0 bases, with 8 bases between them. The CDR3 extends over 13 amino acids. CDR1 SGHRS and CDR2 YFSETQ come from the germline V gene. The CDR3 nucleotides are TGCGCCAGCAGGGGCAGCATGAACACTGAAGCTTTCTTT. Its protein is CASRGSMNTEAFF.